The sequence of this T cell receptor (beta chain) was determined in a study of radiotherapy plus CTLA-4 blockade in lung cancer. The overall study: Objective responses were recorded in around 18% of patients, with disease control recorded in around 30%.

Ipilimumab-mediated CTLA-4 blockade plus focal radiation was given to patients having chemo-refractory metastatic non-small-cell lung cancer. The protocol was immunoSEQ multiplex PCR, while the TCRdb copy is restricted to in-frame clones and leaves out a portion. The sample shows some 120,000 clones, 70% to 85% of them seen only once. Points on this clone: Its cognate antigen is unknown.

Overall study results and limits: Reports state that early shifts in blood T cell clones, with interferon-beta, best predicted response.

CDR3 length equals 13 residues. Trimming shortened V by 2 bases and J by 0 bases, and 5 bases separated the two germline ends. CDR1 and CDR2 (germline): SGHTA, FQGTGA. This clonotype was obtained from a human donor with non-small cell lung cancer that progressed on radiotherapy plus ipilimumab. Some clones in this sample may be carry-over from other donors' samples. V and J are TRBV7-3 and TRBJ2-7; D remains ambiguous. The sample here was peripheral blood, taken from a patient treated with radiotherapy plus ipilimumab. The DNA of the CDR3 is TGTGCCAGCAGCTTATTCAGCTCCTACGAGCAGTACTTC. Its translation: CASSLFSSYEQYF.